The present entry profiles one T cell receptor (beta chain) with its context. Its antigen specificity is not known. From cysteine to phenylalanine, the CDR3 is 15 amino acids long. A DNA sequence was not provided. CDR1 is given as ENHRY and CDR2 as SYGVKD, both from the germline V gene. The sample originates from a study of T cells expressing NK-cell markers (dated by TCRdb to the early 2020s). Regarding the research as a whole: Three sorted T-cell subsets (CD3+CD56+NKG2C+, CD3+CD56+NKG2C- and CD3+CD56-NKG2C+) from about 8 donors had their TCR beta-chain repertoires profiled. Of the eight sequenced donors, seven were found to be HCMV-seropositive and one was found to be HCMV-seronegative. All eight donors whose samples were sequenced were randomly selected healthy volunteers, three of them men and five women. Sequencing of the libraries produced 2 x 150 bp reads on Illumina HiSeq 2000/2500, MiSeq or NextSeq. Overall results and qualifications from the work: In six donors, the dominant CD3+CD56+NKG2C+ clonotypes were among the top 10 CD8+ clonotypes and accounted for about 1.0-7.5% of CD8+ T cells. It remained unclear whether the expanded NKG2C-expressing T cell clones were specific for HCMV antigens. Those dominant clonotypes were again the most abundant among CD3+CD56-NKG2C+ cells in a handful of donors, at about 25-65%.

HCMV serostatus was determined by detecting HCMV-specific IgG in serum with a commercial ELISA kit. Peripheral blood mononuclear cells were isolated from blood by Ficoll density gradient centrifugation. Sequencing was performed on an Illumina HiSeq 2000. The TCR beta cDNA libraries were made using 5'RACE template switching, a step that added both a universal primer site and unique molecular identifiers. Synthesis of cDNA was primed from the TCR beta constant segment and was followed by two consecutive PCR amplification steps. Turning to the authors' computational methods: MIGEC was used to demultiplex reads and group the reads by UMI, and MiTCR was used to assemble and quantify clonotypes. Only TCR cDNA sequences supported by at least two reads were kept to exclude erroneous sequences. The tcR package was used for downstream repertoire analysis, with clonotypes matched between fractions based on CDR3 nucleotide sequence plus V segment. VDJmatch was used to annotate antigen specificity against VDJdb, with one amino acid substitution allowed in CDR3. Following reprocessing of the reads by TCRdb, the data hold one row per CDR3 protein sequence and no DNA is available. The authors' filters were not applied to this entry. This sample's table has entries for about 160,000 distinct CDR3 sequences. The ten most abundant clones make up 20% to 25% of the sample.

This sequence originates from a man aged 18 to 70 in good health. Sequenced material: blood T cells: a sorted CD56 or NKG2C T cell subset, CD4+ or CD8+ T cells, or bulk PBMC T cells (not recorded which). In this chain, TRBV10-3 is recombined with TRBJ2-7; as DNA is missing, the TRBD1 call by TCRdb cannot be tested. The CDR3 sequence is CAISEGPGHSYEQYF.